One T cell receptor (beta chain) is described in this entry. This specimen comes from a study of blood T cell repertoires in COVID-19. Original methodology: Reference gene primer amplification gave estimated nucleated cell counts. Assay: immunoSEQ multiplex PCR; the TCRdb copy retains only in-frame clones and omits some. V and J calls and clone size follow that table, whereas D and trimming were derived from the DNA. The data show about 46,000 clones, with about 89% seen just once and more than 15% held by the top ten. Trimming shortened V by 2 bases and J by 0 bases, and 11 bases separated the two germline ends. Per germline, CDR1 SGHVS and CDR2 FNYEAQ. This CDR3 region has 16 residues.

The receptor's source is a man aged 60 to 69 with active or convalescent COVID-19. The V call is TRBV7-6, the J call TRBJ2-1; tentative D call: TRBD2 (5 bases). The specimen sequenced was peripheral blood. CDR3 loop: CASSLMDSSSYNEQFF. Here the CDR3 DNA reads TGTGCCAGCAGCTTAATGGACTCGAGCTCCTACAATGAGCAGTTCTTC.